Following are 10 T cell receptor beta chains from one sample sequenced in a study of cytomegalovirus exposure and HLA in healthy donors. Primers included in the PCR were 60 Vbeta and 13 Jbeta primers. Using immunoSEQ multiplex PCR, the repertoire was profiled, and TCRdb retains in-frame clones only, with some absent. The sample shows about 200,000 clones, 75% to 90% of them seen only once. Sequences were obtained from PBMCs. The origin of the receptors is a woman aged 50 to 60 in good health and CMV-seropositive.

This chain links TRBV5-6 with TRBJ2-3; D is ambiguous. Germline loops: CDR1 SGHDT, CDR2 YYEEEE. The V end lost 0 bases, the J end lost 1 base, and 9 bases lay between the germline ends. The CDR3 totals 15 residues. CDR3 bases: TGTGCCAGCAGCTTGGAGCTTCCTGGCACAGATACGCAGTATTTT. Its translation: CASSLELPGTDTQYF.

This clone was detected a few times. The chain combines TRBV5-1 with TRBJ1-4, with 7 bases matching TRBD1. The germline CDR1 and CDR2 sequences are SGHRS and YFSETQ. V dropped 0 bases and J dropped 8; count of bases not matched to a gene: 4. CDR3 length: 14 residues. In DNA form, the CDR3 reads TGCGCCAGCAGCTTGGAAGGGGGCCGGGAAAAACTGTTTTTT. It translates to CASSLEGGREKLFF.

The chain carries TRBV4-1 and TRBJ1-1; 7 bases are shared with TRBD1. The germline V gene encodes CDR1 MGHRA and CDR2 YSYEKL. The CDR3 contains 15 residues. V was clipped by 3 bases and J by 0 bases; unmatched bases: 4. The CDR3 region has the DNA TGCGCCAGCAGCCAGCAGGGGGGAATGAACACTGAAGCTTTCTTT. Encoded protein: CASSQQGGMNTEAFF.

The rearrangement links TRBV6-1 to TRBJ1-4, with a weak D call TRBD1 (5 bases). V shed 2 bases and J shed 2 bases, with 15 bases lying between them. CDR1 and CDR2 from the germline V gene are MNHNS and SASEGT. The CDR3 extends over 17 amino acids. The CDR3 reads CASSEKRGFSTNEKLFF. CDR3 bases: TGTGCCAGCAGTGAAAAAAGGGGTTTCTCGACTAATGAAAAACTGTTTTTT.

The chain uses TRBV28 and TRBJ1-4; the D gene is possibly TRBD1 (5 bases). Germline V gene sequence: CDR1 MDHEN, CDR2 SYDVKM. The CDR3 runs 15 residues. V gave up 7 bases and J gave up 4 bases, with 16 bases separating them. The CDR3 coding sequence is TGTGCCAGCACTGAAGGGGCCCGGTTTAATGAAAAACTGTTTTTT. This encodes CASTEGARFNEKLFF.

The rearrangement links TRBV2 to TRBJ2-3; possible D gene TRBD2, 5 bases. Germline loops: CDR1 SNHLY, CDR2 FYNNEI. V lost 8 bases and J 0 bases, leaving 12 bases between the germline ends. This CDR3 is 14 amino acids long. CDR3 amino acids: CASRVTGSTDTQYF. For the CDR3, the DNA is TGTGCCAGCCGGGTGACGGGAAGCACAGATACGCAGTATTTT.

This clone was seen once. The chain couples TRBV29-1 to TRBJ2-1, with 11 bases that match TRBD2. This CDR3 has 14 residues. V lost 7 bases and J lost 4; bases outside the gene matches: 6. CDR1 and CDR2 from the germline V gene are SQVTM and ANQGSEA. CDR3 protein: CSARLAGTYNEQFF. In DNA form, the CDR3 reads TGCAGCGCTCGACTAGCGGGAACGTACAATGAGCAGTTCTTC.

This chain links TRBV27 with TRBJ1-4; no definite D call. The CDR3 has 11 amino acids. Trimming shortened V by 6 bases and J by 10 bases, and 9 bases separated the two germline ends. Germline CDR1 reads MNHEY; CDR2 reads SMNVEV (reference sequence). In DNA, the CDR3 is TGTGCCAGCAGATCCACGGGAAAACTGTTTTTT. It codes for CASRSTGKLFF.

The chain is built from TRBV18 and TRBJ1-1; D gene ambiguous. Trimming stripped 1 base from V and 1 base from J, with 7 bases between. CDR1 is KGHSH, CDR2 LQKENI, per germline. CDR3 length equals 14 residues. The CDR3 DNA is TGTGCCAGCTCACCACAGCAGGAGAACACTGAAGCTTTCTTT. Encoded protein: CASSPQQENTEAFF.

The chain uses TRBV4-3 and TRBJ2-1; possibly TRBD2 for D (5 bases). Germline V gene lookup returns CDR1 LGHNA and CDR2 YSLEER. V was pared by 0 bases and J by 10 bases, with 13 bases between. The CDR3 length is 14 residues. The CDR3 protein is CASSQDMASREQFF. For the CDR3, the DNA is TGCGCCAGCAGCCAAGATATGGCTAGCCGGGAGCAGTTCTTC.